Shown below are 9 T cell receptor beta chains from a single sample sequenced in a study of regulatory T cells in long-lasting Graves disease. Time point indicated: persistent/refractory GD, antithyroid drugs over 5 years with positive TRAb. RNA from PBMCs was the source of the TCR library. Arm-PCR with iRepertoire HTBI primers amplified the CDR3 regions for these TCR beta libraries. TCRdb independently ran MiXCR on the multiplex PCR reads; one entry per CDR3 protein. The data contain 600,000 to 800,000 distinct CDR3 sequences, approximately 29% of them singletons. Sequenced material: peripheral blood mononuclear cells (PBMCs), taken when the disease was refractory, from a patient treated with antithyroid drugs. The origin of the receptors is a female donor with Graves disease.

This chain joins TRBV30 and TRBJ1-1; D is undetermined. V shed 1 base and J shed 6 bases, with 12 bases lying between them. The CDR3 loop spans 13 amino acids. CDR1 and CDR2 from the germline V gene are GTSNPN and SVGIG (reference sequence). The CDR3 sequence: CAWSEQYIAEAFF. As DNA, the CDR3 is TGTGCCTGGAGTGAACAGTATATCGCTGAAGCTTTCTTT.

This clonotype was observed many times. The V gene is TRBV10-2, the J gene TRBJ1-1; D is possibly TRBD1 (5 bases). Trimming removed 4 bases at V and 1 base at J, with 19 bases between. The germline V gene has CDR1 WSHSY and CDR2 SAAADI. The CDR3 is 17 residues long. This chain's CDR3 is CASSGAGGRGTNTEAFF. In DNA form, the CDR3 reads TGCGCCAGCAGTGGGGCAGGTGGACGAGGGACGAACACTGAAGCTTTCTTT.

This clonotype appeared once. This clone may be a read error of a much larger clone one base away. This rearrangement joins TRBV28 to TRBJ2-7; D might be TRBD2 (5 bases). CDR1 is MDHEN, CDR2 SYDVKM, per germline. The V gene lost 6 bases and the J gene lost 0 bases, with 6 bases spanning the gap. This CDR3 has 12 amino acids. The CDR3 protein is CASRTNSYEQYF. CDR3 DNA: TGTGCCAGCAGGACTAACTCCTACGAGCAGTACTTC.

This clonotype was observed a single time. The gene calls are TRBV11-2 and TRBJ1-2, with 7 bases identical to TRBD1. CDR3 length equals 17 residues. The J segment lost 0 bases and the V segment lost 1 base, leaving 8 bases of the junction unmatched. Germline V CDR1 and CDR2: SGHAT, FQNNGV. This CDR3 reads CASSLGAGTDPNYGYTF. CDR3 nucleotides: TGTGCCAGCAGCTTAGGCGCCGGGACAGACCCTAACTATGGCTACACCTTC.

The CDR3 protein is CAWSRGVQEKLFF. CDR3 sequence (DNA): TGTGCCTGGAGTAGGGGGGTTCAGGAAAAACTGTTTTTT. This sequence joins TRBV30 and TRBJ1-4; perhaps TRBD1 as D (6 bases). V was pared by 2 bases and J by 8 bases, with 12 bases between. The germline CDR1 and CDR2 sequences are GTSNPN and SVGIG (reference sequence). CDR3 length: 13 residues.

The rearrangement joins TRBV12-3 or TRBV12-4 to TRBJ1-5; 7 bases are shared with TRBD1. CDR3 length equals 15 residues. V shed 6 bases, J shed 6 bases, and the junction held 11 bases outside the gene matches. As DNA, the CDR3 is TGTGCCAGCAGCCTCCGGGACAGTAACGGTCAGCCCCAGCATTTT. It codes for CASSLRDSNGQPQHF.

This clonotype was seen a handful of times. The V call is TRBV7-2, the J call TRBJ1-5; D uncertain. This CDR3 spans 13 amino acids. Germline assignment: CDR1 SGHTA and CDR2 FQGNSA. The V gene lost 1 base and the J gene lost 9 bases, with 10 bases spanning the gap. The CDR3: CASSLGVDGPQHF. CDR3 nucleotide sequence: TGTGCCAGCAGCTTAGGGGTGGACGGGCCCCAGCATTTT.

This clonotype showed up just once. The chain recombines TRBV14 with TRBJ2-3; D is ambiguous. Germline V gene sequence: CDR1 SGHDN, CDR2 FVKESK. The CDR3 is 14 residues long. Trimming pared 0 bases from V and 6 bases from J, leaving 10 bases between. The CDR3 DNA is TGTGCCAGCAGCCAAGATTTAGTGCCGGATACGCAGTATTTT. It codes for CASSQDLVPDTQYF.

This clonotype occurred a few times. The chain recombines TRBV5-1 with TRBJ2-7, with D perhaps matching TRBD1 or TRBD2 (5 bases each). Germline V gene lookup returns CDR1 SGHRS and CDR2 YFSETQ. Trimming pared 4 bases from V and 3 bases from J, leaving 14 bases between. The CDR3 sequence is 14 residues long. CDR3 sequence (DNA): TGCGCCAGCAGCCCCCGGGACGGTTACTACGAGCAGTACTTC. It codes for CASSPRDGYYEQYF.